This T cell receptor beta chain was observed in a study of blood T cell repertoires in COVID-19. Produced via immunoSEQ multiplex PCR; TCRdb's table is partial and in-frame only. Among 170,000 or so clones listed, 85% to 90% were seen once. This clone has only a few counts. Patients of the Seattle cohort, enrolled during active infection, were followed longitudinally. The TCR comes from a woman between 65 and 79 years old with COVID-19, enrolled during active disease. Material: peripheral blood.

CDR3 in amino acids: CASSWTGTGGYEQYF. The CDR3 DNA sequence: TGCGCCAGCAGCTGGACCGGGACAGGGGGATACGAGCAGTACTTC. This chain links TRBV5-1 with TRBJ2-7; TRBD1 matches at 11 bases. Germline-derived CDR1 and CDR2 are SGHRS and YFSETQ. V lost 3 bases, J lost 4 bases, and 6 bases stayed unmatched. This CDR3 has 15 residues.